The entry that follows covers one TCR beta chain sequence. Its target is unknown. The data were obtained in a study of CD8+ T cells in alopecia areata. Study background: Twice daily, treated patients received 5 to 10 mg of oral tofacitinib. Percent of scalp involved defined treated patients' severity scores.

Sample treatment: oral pan-JAK inhibitor, 5-10 mg twice daily. Study outcomes and limitations: Among the top 100, expanded CD8+ clones, as well as scalp clonality, were significantly decreased by tofacitinib. Scalp and blood retained many expanded lesional clones during tofacitinib.

Reverse transcription of extracted RNA yielded cDNA, which provided the sequencing template. Generated by immunoSEQ multiplex PCR, the TCRdb table keeps only in-frame clones and is missing some. The sample has roughly 230,000 clones, less than 50% seen once. V lost 5 bases and J 2 bases, leaving 14 bases between the germline ends. The CDR3 is 15 amino acids. Germline loops: CDR1 MGHDK, CDR2 SYGVNS. The chain is built from TRBV25-1 and TRBJ2-3; D not certain. The receptor's source is a human donor with alopecia areata. The input for sequencing was CD4+ T cells sorted from blood, taken at roughly week 36, from a patient treated with tofacitinib. The CDR3 DNA reads TGTGCCAGCAGTCGCCGGTTGGCATCCACAGATACGCAGTATTTT. This gives the protein CASSRRLASTDTQYF.